The 26 T cell receptor beta chains presented below share a single source sample, sequenced in a study of blood T cell repertoires in COVID-19. Profiled with immunoSEQ multiplex PCR; TCRdb holds only in-frame clones, not every one. The sample lists 150,000 to 200,000 clones, approximately 85% seen once, with about 6.3% in the top ten. What was sequenced was PBMCs or T cells enriched from blood (not recorded which). The receptors stem from a man aged 40-55 years who had recovered from COVID-19.

The chain couples TRBV28 to TRBJ2-1, with 7 bases fitting TRBD2. The CDR3 has 15 amino acids. Germline CDR1 reads MDHEN; CDR2 reads SYDVKM. Germline trimming cut 5 bases from V and 3 bases from J; bases unmatched to any gene: 7. CDR3 sequence: CASSPRLAHYNEQFF. The CDR3 coding sequence is TGTGCCAGCAGTCCACGACTAGCACACTACAATGAGCAGTTCTTC. The full variable domain, with the rest looked up from reference TRBV28 and TRBJ2-1, is DVKVTQSSRYLVKRTGEKVFLECVQDMDHENMFWYRQDPGLGLRLIYFSYDVKMKEKGDIPEGYSVSREKKERFSLILESASTNQTSMYLCASSPRLAHYNEQFFGPGTRLTVL.

The chain is built from TRBV3-1 (or the pseudogene TRBV3-2) and TRBJ1-2; 7 bases fit TRBD1. V shed 0 bases, J shed 4 bases, and the junction held 14 bases outside the gene matches. Germline CDR1 is LGHDT and CDR2 is YNNKEL (reference sequence). The CDR3 length is 18 residues. This CDR3 is CASSQESPFGTVIYGYTF. CDR3 DNA sequence: TGTGCCAGCAGCCAAGAAAGTCCCTTCGGGACAGTTATCTATGGCTACACCTTC.

This clone was seen only a few times. The rearrangement uses TRBV3-1 (or the pseudogene TRBV3-2) and TRBJ2-1, with 10 bases identical to TRBD2. Germline V CDR1 and CDR2: LGHDT, YNNKEL (reference sequence). V shed 4 bases and J 7 bases; nucleotides not matched to a gene: 13. This CDR3 has 17 amino acids. DNA for the CDR3: TGTGCCAGCAGCCCCCGATCCAAAGCGGGGGGGTATAATGAGCAGTTCTTC. Protein product: CASSPRSKAGGYNEQFF.

This chain connects TRBV3-1 (or the pseudogene TRBV3-2) to TRBJ1-3; D might be TRBD1 (5 bases). V was pared by 0 bases and J by 3 bases, with 9 bases between. CDR1 LGHDT and CDR2 YNNKEL come from the germline V gene (reference sequence). This CDR3 spans 15 amino acids. The CDR3 here is CASSQEITGGNTIYF. Here the CDR3 DNA reads TGTGCCAGCAGCCAAGAGATAACAGGTGGAAACACCATATATTTT.

The V and J genes are TRBV5-6 and TRBJ2-7; D is possibly TRBD1 (5 bases). The CDR3 length is 14 residues. Germline V gene data show CDR1 as SGHDT and CDR2 as YYEEEE. V lost 4 bases to trimming and J lost 2 bases, with 13 bases between them. The CDR3 DNA sequence: TGTGCCAGCAGCACAGGACGGCATACCTACGAGCAGTACTTC. Amino acid sequence: CASSTGRHTYEQYF.

CDR3: CSVTTSGPTEAFF. Written as DNA, the CDR3 is TGCAGCGTTACCACGTCAGGGCCCACTGAAGCTTTCTTT. V and J are TRBV29-1 and TRBJ1-1, with a possible D match to TRBD1 (5 bases). Trimming shortened V by 5 bases and J by 4 bases, and 14 bases separated the two germline ends. This CDR3 is built from 13 residues. CDR1 and CDR2 from the germline V gene are SQVTM and ANQGSEA.

The chain links TRBV27 to TRBJ2-2; 8 bases fit TRBD2. Germline-derived CDR1 and CDR2 are MNHEY and SMNVEV (reference sequence). V shed 0 bases and J 4 bases; nucleotides not matched to a gene: 4. The CDR3 is 16 residues long. CDR3: CASSLSGLGTTGELFF. The DNA for the CDR3 is TGTGCCAGCAGTTTATCGGGACTAGGGACCACCGGGGAGCTGTTTTTT.

The chain employs TRBV27 and TRBJ1-4, with TRBD1 matching over 8 bases. The CDR3 has 14 residues. Germline-derived CDR1 and CDR2 are MNHEY and SMNVEV (reference sequence). V lost 8 bases and J lost 4; bases outside the gene matches: 6. CDR3 sequence: CASGPDRGNEKLFF. The CDR3 DNA reads as TGTGCCAGCGGCCCCGACAGGGGTAATGAAAAACTGTTTTTT.

The gene calls are TRBV5-1 and TRBJ1-6, with D possibly TRBD1 on 6 matching bases. The ends were cut back, 0 bases at V and 8 bases at J, with 15 bases in the middle. CDR1 SGHRS and CDR2 YFSETQ come from the germline V gene. This CDR3 is 16 amino acids long. The CDR3 loop is CASSLDSTGMDSPLHF. The CDR3 region has the DNA TGCGCCAGCAGCTTGGACTCTACAGGGATGGATTCACCCCTCCACTTT.

The chain uses TRBV28 and TRBJ1-2; D gene unclear. Trimming pared 2 bases from V and 0 bases from J, leaving 10 bases between. The CDR3 extends over 15 amino acids. CDR1 is MDHEN and CDR2 is SYDVKM in the germline V gene. The CDR3 sequence is CASSLVQLTNYGYTF. CDR3 DNA: TGTGCCAGCAGTTTAGTACAGCTTACTAACTATGGCTACACCTTC.

This rearrangement joins TRBV28 to TRBJ2-7; D possibly corresponds to TRBD1 (6 bases). Germline values: CDR1 MDHEN, CDR2 SYDVKM. V lost 4 bases and J lost 1, with 14 bases in between. The CDR3 is 15 amino acids. In nucleotides, the CDR3 is TGTGCCAGCAGTTCGCGCCGGGACAATTCCTACGAGCAGTACTTC. Translation: CASSSRRDNSYEQYF.

This sequence joins TRBV29-1 and TRBJ1-1, with D maybe TRBD1 (5 bases). Germline V lookup: CDR1 SQVTM, CDR2 ANQGSEA. The V end was cut by 3 bases, the J end by 0 bases, with 23 bases between. CDR3 length: 18 amino acids. This CDR3 reads CSVDTATGRIYMNTEAFF. The CDR3 DNA is TGCAGCGTTGATACCGCCACAGGACGTATTTACATGAACACTGAAGCTTTCTTT.

V usage is TRBV30 and J usage is TRBJ1-6; D may be TRBD1 (5 bases). The CDR3 covers 16 residues. V was shortened by 2 bases and J by 4 bases, with 15 bases between the two germline ends. Germline V gene lookup returns CDR1 GTSNPN and CDR2 SVGIG (reference sequence). CDR3 sequence reads: CAWSPDSPFYNSPLHF. The CDR3, as DNA: TGTGCCTGGAGTCCCGACAGTCCCTTTTATAATTCACCCCTCCACTTT. The entire variable domain, with the rest obtained from reference TRBV30 and TRBJ1-6, is as follows: SQTIHQWPATLVQPVGSPLSLECTVEGTSNPNLYWYRQAAGRGLQLLFYSVGIGQISSEVPQNLSASRPQDRQFILSSKKLLLSDSGFYLCAWSPDSPFYNSPLHFGNGTRLTVT.

The J gene is TRBJ1-2, the V gene TRBV30, with D perhaps TRBD1 (5 bases). V was clipped by 4 bases and J by 7 bases, with 10 bases between them. The CDR3 loop spans 11 amino acids. Germline V lookup: CDR1 GTSNPN, CDR2 SVGIG (reference sequence). CDR3 nucleotide sequence: TGTGCCTGGACGTCTAGGGGTGGCTACACCTTC. This codes for CAWTSRGGYTF.

The rearrangement uses TRBV6-5 and TRBJ1-4; 8 bases match TRBD1. This CDR3 contains 14 residues. V trimming: 6 bases; J trimming: 7 bases; junction bases outside the gene matches: 7. CDR1 MNHEY and CDR2 SVGAGI come from the germline V gene. CDR3 coding DNA: TGTGCCAGCAGCCGCGGACAGGGAGGTGAAAAACTGTTTTTT. Translated: CASSRGQGGEKLFF.

The gene calls are TRBV7-3 and TRBJ2-3; 11 bases map to TRBD2. The germline V gene has CDR1 SGHTA and CDR2 FQGTGA. V lost 5 bases to trimming and J lost 0 bases; unmatched junction nucleotides: 1. The CDR3 has 15 amino acids. This CDR3 is CASSVAGGSTDTQYF. The CDR3 DNA reads TGTGCCAGCAGCGTAGCGGGGGGGAGCACAGATACGCAGTATTTT.

The rearrangement uses TRBV6-5 and TRBJ2-7; 7 nucleotides agree with TRBD1. Germline lookup yields CDR1 MNHEY and CDR2 SVGAGI. This CDR3 comprises 13 residues. V lost 11 bases, J lost 2 bases, and 9 bases stayed unmatched. The CDR3 DNA is TGTGCCTCCCGAGGACAGGAAGCCTACGAGCAGTACTTC. It codes for CASRGQEAYEQYF.

The CDR3 DNA follows: TGTGCCAGCTCACCCGCAGGGTCTGGGGCCAACGTCCTGACTTTC. It is translated as CASSPAGSGANVLTF. The gene calls are TRBV18 and TRBJ2-6; tentative D call: TRBD1 (5 bases). V was cut by 3 bases and J by 1 base, with 7 bases left in between. The CDR3 covers 15 residues. CDR1 and CDR2 (germline): KGHSH, LQKENI.

This chain uses TRBV30 with TRBJ1-4; TRBD1 agrees at 9 bases. Trimming took 0 bases from V and 7 from J; bases not matched to a gene: 3. Per germline, CDR1 GTSNPN and CDR2 SVGIG (reference sequence). This CDR3 region has 14 residues. DNA of the CDR3: TGTGCCTGGAGTGTGGGGACAGGGCGTGAAAAACTGTTTTTT. Its translation is CAWSVGTGREKLFF.

This chain links TRBV7-9 with TRBJ1-2, with a weak D call TRBD1 (6 bases). V lost 4 bases, J lost 4 bases, and 16 bases lay in between. The CDR3 is 15 residues long. CDR1 and CDR2 from the germline V gene are SEHNR and FQNEAQ (reference sequence). CDR3 region: CASSSDSSFSYGYTF. The CDR3 region has the DNA TGTGCCAGCAGCTCGGACAGTAGTTTCTCCTATGGCTACACCTTC.

The chain carries TRBV11-2 and TRBJ2-2; 11 nucleotides align to TRBD2. There are 19 residues in the CDR3. From germline, CDR1 is SGHAT and CDR2 FQNNGV. With 5 bases clipped from V and 4 bases from J, the junction kept 15 bases outside the gene matches. The CDR3 spells CASSPFSSGRGGGTGELFF. CDR3 sequence (DNA): TGTGCCAGCAGCCCCTTTAGTAGCGGGAGGGGAGGGGGCACCGGGGAGCTGTTTTTT. Based on the CDR3 plus reference TRBV11-2 and TRBJ2-2, the full variable domain is EAGVAQSPRYKIIEKRQSVAFWCNPISGHATLYWYQQILGQGPKLLIQFQNNGVVDDSQLPKDRFSAERLKGVDSTLKIQPAKLEDSAVYLCASSPFSSGRGGGTGELFFGEGSRLTVL.

V and J are TRBV5-1 and TRBJ2-5; perhaps TRBD1 as D (6 bases). CDR1 SGHRS and CDR2 YFSETQ come from the germline V gene. The CDR3 is made up of 14 amino acids. V dropped 4 bases and J dropped 2 bases, with 12 bases sitting between them. The CDR3 nucleotides are TGCGCCAGCAGCGACAGGTATTGGCAAGAGACCCAGTACTTC. It translates to CASSDRYWQETQYF.

The chain is built from TRBV6-5 and TRBJ2-7; TRBD2 agrees at 9 bases. This CDR3 spans 15 amino acids. J was trimmed by 7 bases and V by 0 bases; bases with no gene match: 7. Germline values: CDR1 MNHEY, CDR2 SVGAGI. The CDR3 is CASSYSSGRMEEQYF. The CDR3 DNA sequence: TGTGCCAGCAGTTACTCGAGCGGGAGGATGGAGGAGCAGTACTTC.

J is TRBJ2-3 and V is TRBV29-1; tentatively, D is TRBD2 (6 bases). Germline CDR1 reads SQVTM; CDR2 reads ANQGSEA. The CDR3 has 13 amino acids. The V end was cut by 5 bases, the J end by 1 base, with 10 bases between. DNA of the CDR3: TGCAGCGTTCCGAGCGGGCGCACAGATACGCAGTATTTT. Translated, it gives CSVPSGRTDTQYF.

The V call is TRBV10-2, the J call TRBJ1-5; the match to TRBD1 covers 10 bases. The germline CDR1 and CDR2 sequences are WSHSY and SAAADI. V shed 2 bases and J 3 bases; nucleotides not matched to a gene: 4. The CDR3 spans 16 residues. Here the CDR3 reads CASSETDRGLNQPQHF. The CDR3 coding sequence is TGCGCCAGCAGTGAGACCGACAGGGGGCTCAATCAGCCCCAGCATTTT.

J is TRBJ2-1 and V is TRBV6-5; D unclear. The length of the CDR3 is 16 residues. In germline, CDR1 is MNHEY, CDR2 SVGAGI. Trimming shortened V by 0 bases and J by 2 bases, and 11 bases separated the two germline ends. The DNA of the CDR3 is TGTGCCAGCAGTTACTCTACGCGCCTCACCTACAATGAGCAGTTCTTC. Protein: CASSYSTRLTYNEQFF.